This TCR beta chain was recorded in a study of spatial heterogeneity in lung cancer (dated by TCRdb to about 2019). With regard to the full study: More beta-chain than alpha-chain transcripts were consistently detected, likely reflecting higher beta-chain transcript abundance. The study quantitatively compared TCR alpha and beta repertoires across multiple tumor regions, matched nontumor lung and blood in non-small cell lung cancer. Both alpha and beta chains were TCR-sequenced in samples taken at surgery, namely 220 tumor regions, around 64 matched nontumor lung samples and 55 to 60 PBMC samples. The study linked features of the TCR repertoire to counts of nonsynonymous mutations, which were determined by whole-exome sequencing of tumor tissue. In the raw uncorrected reads, each unique combination of TCR and UMI appeared more than ten times on average.

Here is what the overall study found, with its caveats: Additional single-cell paired TCR alpha and beta sequencing was considered necessary to confirm, at a functional level, the hypothesis that regional TCRs recognize regional mutations. Ubiquitous expanded tumor TCRs were found in blood more often at tumor resection than at routine follow-up.

This specimen's time point label, per the study, means: sample taken at primary tumor resection. TCR sequencing used whole RNA extracted from tumor and nontumor lung tissue, or from cryopreserved PBMC samples, without cell sorting. Donors were some 78 patients with early-stage, untreated non-small cell lung cancer from the lung TRACERx cohort. A patient was chosen for TCR sequencing only when enough RNA was available from at least two tumor regions. The library was prepared using 5' RACE. Data came from a NextSeq 500. In the TCR library protocol, a unique molecular identifier was attached to each TCR cDNA molecule so that PCR and sequencing errors could be corrected. As for the original processing: TCR identification, UMI-based error correction and CDR3 extraction were performed with Decombinator tools. Expanded TCRs were defined as those above a frequency of 2 per 1,000, corresponding to the top 1% of the tumor frequency distribution. Rényi diversity was computed with the R vegan package after subsampling each repertoire 100 times to 5,000 TCRs. CDR3 similarity networks were constructed using string-kernel similarity of amino acid triplets, with links drawn between CDR3s whose pairwise similarity was above 0.82. The public sequencing data were trimmed at Q25 with fastp and processed into clonotypes with MiXCR by TCRdb, which kept only in-frame beta chains. All rows with the same CDR3 protein become a single entry with the most common DNA and genes. The V and J calls, along with clone size, are taken from TCRdb and not from the paper's own processing. The table for this sample lists 30,000 to 45,000 distinct CDR3 sequences; 5.2% of them were counted only once. Together, the top ten hold under 30% of the sample.

This clonotype was found many times. Its cognate antigen has yet to be identified. No base qualities exist here, and no much larger clone lies one base off it. The source material was PBMCs, sampled at surgery. The clonotype comes from a female donor with early-stage non-small cell lung cancer.

Here is the DNA: TGTGCCAGCAGCCCCGGTCTCCCCTACGAGCAGTACTTC. It translates to CASSPGLPYEQYF. Recombination linked TRBV11-2 to TRBJ2-7, with an unclear D gene assignment. CDR1 and CDR2, looked up from the germline V gene, are SGHAT and FQNNGV. V sheds 5 bases and J sheds 2 bases, leaving 10 bases between their ends. The CDR3 numbers 13 residues from cysteine through phenylalanine. Solely the CDR3 DNA is kept, with 39 bases framed from the first base.